This TCR beta chain is drawn from a study of response to subunit inactivated influenza vaccine. The study, taken as a whole, reports: Only a handful of new T cells, the authors suggested, are recruited with each seasonal influenza vaccination.

CDR1 SNHLY and CDR2 FYNNEI come from the germline V gene. This CDR3 contains 11 residues. The V end lost 2 bases, the J end lost 5 bases, and 4 bases lay between the germline ends. TCRdb re-derived calls from the RT-PCR reads in MiXCR, one entry per CDR3 protein. The table records about 830,000 distinct CDR3 sequences, approximately 17% of them present only once. In its sample, this clonotype was seen a few times. What it binds is unknown. Sequences were derived from PBMCs from blood, sampled roughly 5 days after vaccination. The TCR was taken from a man in his fifties who received an inactivated influenza vaccine. The J gene is TRBJ2-7, the V gene TRBV2, with no clear D. DNA of the CDR3: TGTGCCAGCAGTGAAAGCCACGAGCAGTACTTC. It translates to CASSESHEQYF.